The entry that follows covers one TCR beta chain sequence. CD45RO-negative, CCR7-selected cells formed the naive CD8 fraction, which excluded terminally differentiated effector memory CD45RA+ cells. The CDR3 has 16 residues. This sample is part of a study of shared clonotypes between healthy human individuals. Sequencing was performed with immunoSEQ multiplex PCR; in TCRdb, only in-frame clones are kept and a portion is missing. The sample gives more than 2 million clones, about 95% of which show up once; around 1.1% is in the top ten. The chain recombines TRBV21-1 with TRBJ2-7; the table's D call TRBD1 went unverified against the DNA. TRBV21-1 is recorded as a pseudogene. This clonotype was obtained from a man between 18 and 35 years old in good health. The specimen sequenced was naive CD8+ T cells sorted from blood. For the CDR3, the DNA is TGTGCCAGCAGCACGAAGAGGGGGCACCGCTCCTACGAGCAGTACTTC. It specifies CASSTKRGHRSYEQYF.